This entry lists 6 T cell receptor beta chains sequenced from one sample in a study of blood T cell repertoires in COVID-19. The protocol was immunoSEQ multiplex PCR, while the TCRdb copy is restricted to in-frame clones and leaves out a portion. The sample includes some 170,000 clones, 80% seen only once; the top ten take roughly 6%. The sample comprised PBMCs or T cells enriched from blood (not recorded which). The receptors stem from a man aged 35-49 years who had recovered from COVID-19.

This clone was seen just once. CDR3 DNA: TGTGCCAGCATCCCTCCAGACAGGGCGAGTGAGACCCAGTACTTC. Protein sequence: CASIPPDRASETQYF. This rearrangement joins TRBV21-1 to TRBJ2-5; the D segment call TRBD1 is taken from the table without a DNA check. TRBV21-1 is a recognized pseudogene. This CDR3 is 15 amino acids long.

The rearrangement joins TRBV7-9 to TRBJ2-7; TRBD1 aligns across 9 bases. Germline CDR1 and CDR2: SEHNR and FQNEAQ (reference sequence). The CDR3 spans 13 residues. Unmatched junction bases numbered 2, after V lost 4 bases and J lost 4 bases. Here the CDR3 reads CASSWGQGYEQYV. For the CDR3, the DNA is TGTGCCAGCAGCTGGGGACAGGGTTACGAGCAGTACGTC.

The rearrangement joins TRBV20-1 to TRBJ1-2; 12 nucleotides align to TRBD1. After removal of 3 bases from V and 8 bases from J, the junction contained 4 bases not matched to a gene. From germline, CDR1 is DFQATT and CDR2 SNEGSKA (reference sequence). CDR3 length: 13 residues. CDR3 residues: CSASGTGGAGYTF. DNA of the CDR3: TGCAGTGCTAGTGGGACAGGGGGCGCGGGCTACACCTTC.

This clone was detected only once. The CDR3 protein is CASSRGGQGNYGYTF. The CDR3 bases are TGTGCCAGCAGCAGAGGAGGACAGGGTAACTATGGCTACACCTTC. The V call is TRBV3-1 (or the pseudogene TRBV3-2), the J call TRBJ1-2; the match to TRBD1 covers 8 bases. Looked up from germline, CDR1 is LGHDT and CDR2 is YNNKEL (reference sequence). V was pared by 5 bases and J by 1 base, with 6 bases of the junction left unmatched. The CDR3 has 15 residues.

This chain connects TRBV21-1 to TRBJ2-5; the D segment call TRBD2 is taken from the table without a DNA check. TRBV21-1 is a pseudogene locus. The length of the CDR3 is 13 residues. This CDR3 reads CASSNLVLETQYF. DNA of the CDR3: TGTGCCAGCAGTAACTTAGTGTTAGAGACCCAGTACTTC.

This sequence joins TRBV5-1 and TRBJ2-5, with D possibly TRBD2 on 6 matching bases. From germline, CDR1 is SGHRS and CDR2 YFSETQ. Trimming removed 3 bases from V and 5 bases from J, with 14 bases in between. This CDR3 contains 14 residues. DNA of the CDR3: TGCGCCAGCAGCTCGGCGGGGATTTTGGAGACCCAGTACTTC. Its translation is CASSSAGILETQYF.